This T cell receptor (beta chain) was found in a study of blood T cell repertoires in COVID-19. J gave up 11 bases and V 3 bases, and 8 bases lay outside the gene matches. Germline-derived CDR1 and CDR2 are KGHDR and SFDVKD. CDR3 length: 16 amino acids. Only in-frame clones appear in the TCRdb table, and some are missing; sequencing was by immunoSEQ multiplex PCR. The sample records roughly 250,000 clones, about 90% being singletons. Sequenced material: peripheral blood. The origin of this receptor is a woman aged 35 to 49 with acute or convalescent COVID-19. The chain combines TRBV24-1 with TRBJ2-1; 14 positions agree with TRBD2. The CDR3 here is CATSDPGLAGGRKQFF. In DNA, the CDR3 is TGTGCCACCAGTGATCCCGGACTAGCGGGGGGCCGTAAGCAGTTCTTC.